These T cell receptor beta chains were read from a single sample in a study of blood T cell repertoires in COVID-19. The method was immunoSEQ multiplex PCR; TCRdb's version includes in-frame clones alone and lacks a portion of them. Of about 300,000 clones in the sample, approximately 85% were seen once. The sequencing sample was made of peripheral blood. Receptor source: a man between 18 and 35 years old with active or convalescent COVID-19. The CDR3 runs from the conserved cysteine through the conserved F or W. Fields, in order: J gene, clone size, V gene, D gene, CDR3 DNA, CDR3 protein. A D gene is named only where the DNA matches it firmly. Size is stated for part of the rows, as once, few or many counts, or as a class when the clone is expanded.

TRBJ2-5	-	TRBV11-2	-	TGTGCCAGCAGTCTTAGCCCGGGAACCCAAGAGACCCAGTACTTC	CASSLSPGTQETQYF
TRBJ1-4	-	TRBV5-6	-	TGTGCCAGCAGCTTGGCGCGGGGGCGGGGGGAAAAACTGTTTTTT	CASSLARGRGEKLFF
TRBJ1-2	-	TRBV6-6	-	TGTGCCAGCAGTCAAAGTTCAGGGCCCTATGGCTACACCTTC	CASSQSSGPYGYTF
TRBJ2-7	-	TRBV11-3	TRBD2	TGTGCCAGCAGCTTGGGGGGACTAGCGTCGAACGAGCAGTACTTC	CASSLGGLASNEQYF
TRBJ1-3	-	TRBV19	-	TGTGCCAGTAGTCTTAGCTCTGGAAACACCATATATTTT	CASSLSSGNTIYF
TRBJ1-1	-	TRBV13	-	TGTGCCAGCAGCTTAGAGAGAATCACTGAAGCTTTCTTT	CASSLERITEAFF
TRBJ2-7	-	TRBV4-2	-	TGTGCCAGCAGCCAAGATAGTGAGTGGAGGAGCTCCTACGAGCAGTACTTC	CASSQDSEWRSSYEQYF
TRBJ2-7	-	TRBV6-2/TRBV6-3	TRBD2	TGTGCCAGCAGCCATAGCGGGGGAAGCGACGAGCAGTACTTC	CASSHSGGSDEQYF
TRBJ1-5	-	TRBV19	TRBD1	TGTGCCAGTAGTCGGGGACAGGGAGGTCAGCCCCAGCATTTT	CASSRGQGGQPQHF
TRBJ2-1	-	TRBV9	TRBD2	TGTGCCAGCAGCGTAGTACTAGCGGGGGCCTACAATGAGCAGTTCTTC	CASSVVLAGAYNEQFF
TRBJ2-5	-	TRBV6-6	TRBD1	TGTGCCAGCACGCCAGCAGGGGGCGTGAAGACCCAGTACTTC	CASTPAGGVKTQYF
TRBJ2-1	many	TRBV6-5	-	TGTGCCAGCAGTACCCGGGAGTACAATGAGCAGTTCTTC	CASSTREYNEQFF
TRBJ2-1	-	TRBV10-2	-	TGCGCCAGCAGTGAGTCTGGGGGGGCCACCTACAATGAGCAGTTCTTC	CASSESGGATYNEQFF
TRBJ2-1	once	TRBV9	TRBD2	TGTGCCAGCAGACGCCCCGCGGGGGGGGGCCGTCGAGGGTTCTTC	CASRRPAGGGRRGFF
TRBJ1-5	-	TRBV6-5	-	TGTGCCAGCACTACAGGATTTCGACAGCCCCAGCATTTT	CASTTGFRQPQHF
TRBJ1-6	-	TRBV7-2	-	TGTGCCAGCAGCCTTACCCCGACAGACCCCGCTTTTAATTCACCCCTCCACTTT	CASSLTPTDPAFNSPLHF
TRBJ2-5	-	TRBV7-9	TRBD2	TGTGCCAGCAGCTTAAGTTTGGCGGGGGGCCGAGAGACCCAGTACTTC	CASSLSLAGGRETQYF
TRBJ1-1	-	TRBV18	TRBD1	TGTGCCAGCTCACTTATGCTGGGGGGACAGGGTAACACTGAAGCTTTCTTT	CASSLMLGGQGNTEAFF
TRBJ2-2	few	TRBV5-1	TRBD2	TGCGCCAGCAGCGTCGGGACTAGTGGAGGCACCGGGGAGCTGTTTTTT	CASSVGTSGGTGELFF
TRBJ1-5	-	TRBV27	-	TGTGCCAGCAGTCCATTCGATTTACAGGTGATAGGTCAGCCCCAGCATTTT	CASSPFDLQVIGQPQHF
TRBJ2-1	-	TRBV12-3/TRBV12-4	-	TGTGCCAGCAGTTTAGATCGGGGTTCGCGGCAGTTCTTC	CASSLDRGSRQFF
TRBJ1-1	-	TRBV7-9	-	TGTGCCAGCGAAGTGGTCGGCACTGAAGCTTTCTTT	CASEVVGTEAFF
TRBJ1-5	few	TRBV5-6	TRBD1	TGTGCCAGCAGCTCCTTAAGCGGGACAGGGAATCAGCCCCAGCATTTT	CASSSLSGTGNQPQHF
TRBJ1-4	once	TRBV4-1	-	TGCGCCAGCAGCCAACTCGGGGGTCATGAAAAACTGTTTTTT	CASSQLGGHEKLFF
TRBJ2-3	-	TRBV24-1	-	TGTGCCACCAGTGACCCTCACAGGGTCGGCACAGATACGCAGTATTTT	CATSDPHRVGTDTQYF
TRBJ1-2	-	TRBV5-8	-	TGTGCCAGCAGCTTGGTGTTGGCAAACTATGGCTACACCTTC	CASSLVLANYGYTF
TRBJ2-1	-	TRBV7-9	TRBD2	TGTGCCAGCAGCTCACTAGCGGGGGGGAACCACAATGAGCAGTTCTTC	CASSSLAGGNHNEQFF
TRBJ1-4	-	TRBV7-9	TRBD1	TGTGCCAGCAGCCTAGACAGGGGGGCAGGCGAAAAACTGTTTTTT	CASSLDRGAGEKLFF
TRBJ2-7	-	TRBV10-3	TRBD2	TGTGCCATCAGTGCGGGACTAGGAAATGACGAGCAGTACTTC	CAISAGLGNDEQYF
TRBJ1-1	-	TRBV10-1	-	TGCGCCAGCAGTGAGCTAAGGGGTTCCCACACTGAAGCTTTCTTT	CASSELRGSHTEAFF
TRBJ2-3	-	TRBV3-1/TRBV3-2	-	TGTGCCAGCAGCCGTGGCTCGCAGTATTTT	CASSRGSQYF
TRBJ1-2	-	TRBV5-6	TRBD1	TGTGCCAGCAGCCGAACGATTATACAGGGGGCTAACTATGGCTACACCTTC	CASSRTIIQGANYGYTF
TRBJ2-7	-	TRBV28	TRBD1	TGTGGGGCAGGGGGCAGTGTAGGCGAGCAGTACTTC	CGAGGSVGEQYF
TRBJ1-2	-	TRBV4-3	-	TGCGCCAGCAGCCACGAGGGTCCTGGGTATGGCTACACCTTC	CASSHEGPGYGYTF
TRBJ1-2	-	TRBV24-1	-	TGTGCCACCAGTGATCCTCTTCATGGCTACACCTTC	CATSDPLHGYTF
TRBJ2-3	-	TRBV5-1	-	TGCGCCAGCAGCCCGGGGAGTTACCACGGCCTAGGAGGTTCTGGCGCAGATACGCAGTATTTT	CASSPGSYHGLGGSGADTQYF
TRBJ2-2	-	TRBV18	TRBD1	TGTGCCAGCTGGGACAGGGTCGCCACCGGGGAGCTGTTTTTT	CASWDRVATGELFF
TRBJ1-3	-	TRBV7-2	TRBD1	TGTGCCAGCAGCGACAGGGACTTCTCTGGAAACACCATATATTTT	CASSDRDFSGNTIYF
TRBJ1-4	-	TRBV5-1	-	TGCGCCAGCAGCCTCAGGGGCTTAGGAGAAAAACTGTTTTTT	CASSLRGLGEKLFF
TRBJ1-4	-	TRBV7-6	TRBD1	TGTGCCAGCAGCAGAACAGGGGGCTTTAGAGAAAAACTGTTTTTT	CASSRTGGFREKLFF
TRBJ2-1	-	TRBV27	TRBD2	TGTGCCACCTCGACTAGCGGCTCCTACAATGAGCAGTTCTTC	CATSTSGSYNEQFF
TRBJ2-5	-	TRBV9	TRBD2	TGTGCCAGCAGCGTAGCGGCGGGGGGGCGGGAGACCCAGTACTTC	CASSVAAGGRETQYF
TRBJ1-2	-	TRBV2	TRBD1	TGTGCCAGCAGTTCGATTCAACAGGGGCCCTACACCTTC	CASSSIQQGPYTF
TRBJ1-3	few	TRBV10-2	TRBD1	TGCGCCAGCAGTCGAGGACAGGACGGAAACACCATATATTTT	CASSRGQDGNTIYF
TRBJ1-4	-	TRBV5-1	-	TGCGCCAGCAGCTTGGACGAGCCTAATGAAAAACTGTTTTTT	CASSLDEPNEKLFF
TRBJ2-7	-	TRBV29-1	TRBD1	TGCAGCGTGCGAACAGGGGACTACGAGCAGTACTTC	CSVRTGDYEQYF
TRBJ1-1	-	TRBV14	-	TGTGCCAGCAGCCAACCGCCGGGACATCTGAACACTGAAGCTTTCTTT	CASSQPPGHLNTEAFF
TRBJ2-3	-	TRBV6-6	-	TGTGCCAGCAGCACACTAGCTCAAGATACGCAGTATTTT	CASSTLAQDTQYF
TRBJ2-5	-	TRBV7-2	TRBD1	TGTGCCAGCAGCCACTGGGACAGGAGGCGACAGACCCAGTACTTC	CASSHWDRRRQTQYF
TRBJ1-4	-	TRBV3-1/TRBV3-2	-	TGTGCCATCGCAAGGGGTAGGGGTGAAAAACTGTTTTTT	CAIARGRGEKLFF
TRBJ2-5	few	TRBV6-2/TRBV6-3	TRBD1	TGTGCCAGCAGTCCCGGGACAGGGTCTATGGAGACCCAGTACTTC	CASSPGTGSMETQYF
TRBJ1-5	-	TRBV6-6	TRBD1	TGTGCCAGTGGACAGGGTTCTTCCAATCAGCCCCAGCATTTT	CASGQGSSNQPQHF
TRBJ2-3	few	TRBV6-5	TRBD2	TGTGCCAGCATCGGACTAGCGGGGACCACAGATACGCAGTATTTT	CASIGLAGTTDTQYF
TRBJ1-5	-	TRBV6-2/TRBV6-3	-	TGTGCCAGCAGTTACTCGCCTGGCCAGCCCCAGCATTTT	CASSYSPGQPQHF
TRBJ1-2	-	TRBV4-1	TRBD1	TGCGCCAGCAGCCAAGAGGACAGGGGGGACTATGGCTACACCTTC	CASSQEDRGDYGYTF
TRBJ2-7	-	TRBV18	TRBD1	TGTGCCAGCTCACCCCGGCGGACAGGGCGTTTCTACGAGCAGTACTTC	CASSPRRTGRFYEQYF
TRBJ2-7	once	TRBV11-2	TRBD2	TGTGCCAGCAGCTCACAGCGGGAAATGCTATACGAGCAGTACTTC	CASSSQREMLYEQYF
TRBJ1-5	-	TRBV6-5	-	TGTGCCAGTACTTTCCTTCCGGGCAATCAGCCCCAGCATTTT	CASTFLPGNQPQHF
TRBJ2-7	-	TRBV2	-	TGTGCCAGCAGTGAAGCGTCTGGAGTAGGGTACTTC	CASSEASGVGYF